This TCR beta chain was documented in a study of blood T cell repertoires in COVID-19. Across the study: From the United States, Italy and Spain came samples of acute and convalescent COVID-19.

Original handling: Reference gene primer amplification in the assay estimated nucleated cell counts. Here immunoSEQ multiplex PCR was the method, and the copy in TCRdb shows in-frame clones only, minus some. The V and J calls and clone size were taken over from that table, and D and trimming were inferred from the DNA. The sample shows 100,000 to 150,000 clones, roughly 84% of them seen only once. CDR1 is LNHDA, CDR2 SQIVND, per germline (reference sequence). CDR3 length equals 15 residues. V was cut by 3 bases and J by 10 bases, with 21 bases left in between. The receptor was isolated from a woman in her twenties or thirties who had recovered from COVID-19. The sample was peripheral blood. J is TRBJ1-2 and V is TRBV19; D is undetermined. The CDR3 DNA is TGTGCCAGTAGTATGGCAGGTTCAATAAAAAGGATCTACACCTTC. This codes for CASSMAGSIKRIYTF.